The following is a T cell receptor (beta chain) sequence with its context. The CDR3 is 15 residues long. Trimming stripped 2 bases from V and 3 bases from J, with 15 bases between. The V gene's germline CDR1 is SGHRS and CDR2 YFSETQ. The data were taken from a study of blood T cell repertoires in COVID-19. Some clones are missing from TCRdb's copy, which holds only in-frame ones; the method was immunoSEQ multiplex PCR. This table holds about 150,000 clones, approximately 86% found once. This chain links TRBV5-1 with TRBJ2-7; tentatively, D is TRBD2 (6 bases). This clonotype originated in a man aged 70-80 years with acute or convalescent COVID-19. Material for sequencing was peripheral blood. CDR3 nucleotide sequence: TGCGCCAGCAGCTTTGTGGAGGGCGAAGGCTACGAGCAGTACTTC. Its protein is CASSFVEGEGYEQYF.